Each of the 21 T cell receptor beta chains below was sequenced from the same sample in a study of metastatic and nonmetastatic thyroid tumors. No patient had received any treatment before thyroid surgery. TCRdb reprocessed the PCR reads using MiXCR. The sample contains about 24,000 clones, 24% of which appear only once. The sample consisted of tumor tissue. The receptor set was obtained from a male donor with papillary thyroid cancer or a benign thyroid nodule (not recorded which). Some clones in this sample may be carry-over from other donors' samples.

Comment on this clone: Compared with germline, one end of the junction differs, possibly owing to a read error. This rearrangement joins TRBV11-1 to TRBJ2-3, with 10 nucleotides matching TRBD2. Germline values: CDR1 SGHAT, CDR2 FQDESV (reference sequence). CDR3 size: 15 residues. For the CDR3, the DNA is TGTGCCACCAGCTCAACTAGCGGGGAATCAGATACGCAGTATTTT. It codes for CATSSTSGESDTQYF.

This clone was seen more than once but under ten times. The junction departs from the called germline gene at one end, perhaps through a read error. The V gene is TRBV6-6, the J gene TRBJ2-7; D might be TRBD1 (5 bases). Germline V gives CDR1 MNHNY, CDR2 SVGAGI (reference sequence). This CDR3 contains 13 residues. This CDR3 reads CAISYTQVHEQYF. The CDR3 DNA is TGTGCCATCAGTTACACACAGGTGCACGAGCAGTACTTC.

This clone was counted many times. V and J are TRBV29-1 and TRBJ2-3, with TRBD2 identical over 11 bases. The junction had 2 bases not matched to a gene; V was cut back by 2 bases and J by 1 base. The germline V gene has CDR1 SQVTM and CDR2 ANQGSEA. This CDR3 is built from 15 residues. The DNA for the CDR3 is TGCAGCGTTGAAATGGGACTAGCGGGCACAGATACGCAGTATTTT. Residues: CSVEMGLAGTDTQYF.

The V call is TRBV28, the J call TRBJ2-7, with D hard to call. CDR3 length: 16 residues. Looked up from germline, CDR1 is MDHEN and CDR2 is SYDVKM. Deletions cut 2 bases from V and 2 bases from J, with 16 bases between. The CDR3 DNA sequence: TGTGCCAGCAGTTTACCCTTTGGCGTATCTGCCTACGAGCAGTACTTC. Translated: CASSLPFGVSAYEQYF. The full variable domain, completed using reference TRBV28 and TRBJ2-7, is DVKVTQSSRYLVKRTGEKVFLECVQDMDHENMFWYRQDPGLGLRLIYFSYDVKMKEKGDIPEGYSVSREKKERFSLILESASTNQTSMYLCASSLPFGVSAYEQYFGPGTRLTVT.

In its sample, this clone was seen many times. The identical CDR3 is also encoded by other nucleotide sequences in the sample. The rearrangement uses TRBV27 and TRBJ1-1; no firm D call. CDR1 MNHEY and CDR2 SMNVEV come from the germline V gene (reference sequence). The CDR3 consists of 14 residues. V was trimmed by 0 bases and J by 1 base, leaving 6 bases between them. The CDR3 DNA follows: TGTGCCAGCAGTTTATCAGGCGGGAACACTGAAGCTTTCTTT. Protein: CASSLSGGNTEAFF.

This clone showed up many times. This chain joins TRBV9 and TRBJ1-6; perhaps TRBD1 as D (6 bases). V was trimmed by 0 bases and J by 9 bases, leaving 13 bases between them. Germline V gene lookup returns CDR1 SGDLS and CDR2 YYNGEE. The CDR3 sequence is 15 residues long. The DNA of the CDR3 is TGTGCCAGCAGCGTAGGGACGGCCAGGGGTTCACCCCTCCACTTT. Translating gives CASSVGTARGSPLHF. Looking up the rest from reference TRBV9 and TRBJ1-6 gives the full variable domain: DSGVTQTPKHLITATGQRVTLRCSPRSGDLSVYWYQQSLDQGLQFLIQYYNGEERAKGNILERFSAQQFPDLHSELNLSSLELGDSALYFCASSVGTARGSPLHFGNGTRLTVT.

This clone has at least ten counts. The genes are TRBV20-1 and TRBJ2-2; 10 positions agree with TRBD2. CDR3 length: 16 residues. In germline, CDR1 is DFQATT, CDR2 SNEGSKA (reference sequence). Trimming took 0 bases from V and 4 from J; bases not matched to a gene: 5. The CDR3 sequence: CSARDSRTSGTGELFF. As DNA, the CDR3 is TGCAGTGCTAGAGATTCAAGGACTAGCGGCACCGGGGAGCTGTTTTTT.

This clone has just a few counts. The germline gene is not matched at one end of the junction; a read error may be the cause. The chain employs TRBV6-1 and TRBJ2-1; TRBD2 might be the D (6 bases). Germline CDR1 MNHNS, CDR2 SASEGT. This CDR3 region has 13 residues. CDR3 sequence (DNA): TGTGCCAGCTCGCGGGATCAGTTCAATGAGCATTTCTTC. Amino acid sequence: CASSRDQFNEHFF.

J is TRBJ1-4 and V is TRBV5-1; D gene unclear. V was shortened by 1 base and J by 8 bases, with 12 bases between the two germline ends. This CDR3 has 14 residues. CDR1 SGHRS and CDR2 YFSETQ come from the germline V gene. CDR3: CASSLTALEEKLFF. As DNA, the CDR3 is TGCGCCAGCAGCTTGACAGCCCTCGAGGAAAAACTGTTTTTT.

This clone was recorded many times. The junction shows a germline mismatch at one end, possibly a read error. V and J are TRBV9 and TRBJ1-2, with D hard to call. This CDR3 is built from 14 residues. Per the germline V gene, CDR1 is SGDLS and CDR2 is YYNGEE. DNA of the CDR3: TGTGCCAGCAGCGTAGGGGGTTCTAACTATAGCTACACCTTC. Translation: CASSVGGSNYSYTF.

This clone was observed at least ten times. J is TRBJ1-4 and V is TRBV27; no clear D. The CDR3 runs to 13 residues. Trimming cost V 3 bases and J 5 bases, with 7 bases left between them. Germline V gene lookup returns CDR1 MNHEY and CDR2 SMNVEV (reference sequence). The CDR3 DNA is TGTGCCAGCAGTTTGGCAGGAAATGAAAAACTGTTTTTT. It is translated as CASSLAGNEKLFF. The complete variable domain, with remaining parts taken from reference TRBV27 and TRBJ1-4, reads EAQVTQNPRYLITVTGKKLTVTCSQNMNHEYMSWYRQDPGLGLRQIYYSMNVEVTDKGDVPEGYKVSRKEKRNFPLILESPSPNQTSLYFCASSLAGNEKLFFGSGTQLSVL.

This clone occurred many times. CDR3 protein: CASSQDRQGNQPQHF. The CDR3 bases are TGCGCCAGCAGCCAAGATAGACAGGGTAACCAGCCCCAGCATTTT. This chain uses TRBV4-3 with TRBJ1-5; 7 bases map to TRBD1. The CDR3 loop spans 15 amino acids. V dropped 0 bases and J dropped 7; count of bases not matched to a gene: 6. CDR1 LGHNA and CDR2 YSLEER come from the germline V gene.

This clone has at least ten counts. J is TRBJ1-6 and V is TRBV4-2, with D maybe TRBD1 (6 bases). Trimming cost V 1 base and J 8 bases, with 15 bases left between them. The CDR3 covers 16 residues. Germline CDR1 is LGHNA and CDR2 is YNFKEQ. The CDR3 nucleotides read TGTGCCAGCAGCCAAGGAAAGGGGGGTAGGCATTCACCCCTCCACTTT. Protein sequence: CASSQGKGGRHSPLHF.

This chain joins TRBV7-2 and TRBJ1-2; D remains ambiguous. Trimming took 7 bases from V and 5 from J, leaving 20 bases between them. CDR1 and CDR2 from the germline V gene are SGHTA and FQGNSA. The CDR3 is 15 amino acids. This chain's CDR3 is CASIPRREIFYGYTF. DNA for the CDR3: TGTGCCAGCATCCCGAGACGGGAGATCTTTTATGGCTACACCTTC.

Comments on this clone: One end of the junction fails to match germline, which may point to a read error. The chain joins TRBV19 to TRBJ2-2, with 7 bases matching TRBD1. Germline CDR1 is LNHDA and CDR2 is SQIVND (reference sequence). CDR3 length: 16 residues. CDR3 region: CASSTWGQGVPGDLFF. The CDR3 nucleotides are TGTGCCAGTAGTACCTGGGGTCAGGGGGTTCCCGGGGATCTGTTTTTT.

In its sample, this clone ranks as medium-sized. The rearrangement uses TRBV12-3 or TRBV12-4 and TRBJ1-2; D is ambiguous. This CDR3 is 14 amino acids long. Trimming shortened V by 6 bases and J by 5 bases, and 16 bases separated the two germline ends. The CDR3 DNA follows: TGTGCCAGCAGGTTTGAGGGCCAAGGGTATGGCTACACCTTC. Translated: CASRFEGQGYGYTF.

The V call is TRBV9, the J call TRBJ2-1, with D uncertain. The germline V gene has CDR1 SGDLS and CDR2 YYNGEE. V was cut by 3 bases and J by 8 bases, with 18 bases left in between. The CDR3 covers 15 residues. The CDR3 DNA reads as TGTGCCAGCAGCGCAGTAGGAACTATTATAGATGAGCAGTTCTTC. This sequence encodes CASSAVGTIIDEQFF.

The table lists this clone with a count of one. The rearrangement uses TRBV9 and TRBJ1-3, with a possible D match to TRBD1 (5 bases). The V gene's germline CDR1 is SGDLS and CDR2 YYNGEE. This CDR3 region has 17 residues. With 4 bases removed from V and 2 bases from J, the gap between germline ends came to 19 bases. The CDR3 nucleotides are TGTGCCAGCAGCACAGACCTGGCAGGGATCGCTGGAAACACCATATATTTT. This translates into CASSTDLAGIAGNTIYF.

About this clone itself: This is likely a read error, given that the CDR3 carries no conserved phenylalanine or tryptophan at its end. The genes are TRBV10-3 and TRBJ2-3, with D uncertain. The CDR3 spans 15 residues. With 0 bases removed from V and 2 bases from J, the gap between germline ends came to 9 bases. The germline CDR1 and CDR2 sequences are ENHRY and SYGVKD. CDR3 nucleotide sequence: TGTGCCATCAGTGAGTCAACCTTTATCACAGATACGCAGTATATT. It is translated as CAISESTFITDTQYI.

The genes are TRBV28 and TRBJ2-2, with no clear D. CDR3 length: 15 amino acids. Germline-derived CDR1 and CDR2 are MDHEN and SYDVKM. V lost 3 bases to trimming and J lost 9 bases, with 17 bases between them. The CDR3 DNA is TGTGCCAGCAGTTTGGACCTGGTAGTACCCCGGGAGCTGTTTTTT. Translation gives CASSLDLVVPRELFF.

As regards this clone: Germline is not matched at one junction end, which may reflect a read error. CDR3: CASSFEQGANQHQHF. The CDR3 region has the DNA TGTGCCAGCAGTTTCGAGCAGGGGGCCAATCAGCACCAGCATTTT. The V gene is TRBV28, the J gene TRBJ1-5; 8 nucleotides match TRBD1. Germline CDR1 reads MDHEN; CDR2 reads SYDVKM. The CDR3 is made up of 15 amino acids.